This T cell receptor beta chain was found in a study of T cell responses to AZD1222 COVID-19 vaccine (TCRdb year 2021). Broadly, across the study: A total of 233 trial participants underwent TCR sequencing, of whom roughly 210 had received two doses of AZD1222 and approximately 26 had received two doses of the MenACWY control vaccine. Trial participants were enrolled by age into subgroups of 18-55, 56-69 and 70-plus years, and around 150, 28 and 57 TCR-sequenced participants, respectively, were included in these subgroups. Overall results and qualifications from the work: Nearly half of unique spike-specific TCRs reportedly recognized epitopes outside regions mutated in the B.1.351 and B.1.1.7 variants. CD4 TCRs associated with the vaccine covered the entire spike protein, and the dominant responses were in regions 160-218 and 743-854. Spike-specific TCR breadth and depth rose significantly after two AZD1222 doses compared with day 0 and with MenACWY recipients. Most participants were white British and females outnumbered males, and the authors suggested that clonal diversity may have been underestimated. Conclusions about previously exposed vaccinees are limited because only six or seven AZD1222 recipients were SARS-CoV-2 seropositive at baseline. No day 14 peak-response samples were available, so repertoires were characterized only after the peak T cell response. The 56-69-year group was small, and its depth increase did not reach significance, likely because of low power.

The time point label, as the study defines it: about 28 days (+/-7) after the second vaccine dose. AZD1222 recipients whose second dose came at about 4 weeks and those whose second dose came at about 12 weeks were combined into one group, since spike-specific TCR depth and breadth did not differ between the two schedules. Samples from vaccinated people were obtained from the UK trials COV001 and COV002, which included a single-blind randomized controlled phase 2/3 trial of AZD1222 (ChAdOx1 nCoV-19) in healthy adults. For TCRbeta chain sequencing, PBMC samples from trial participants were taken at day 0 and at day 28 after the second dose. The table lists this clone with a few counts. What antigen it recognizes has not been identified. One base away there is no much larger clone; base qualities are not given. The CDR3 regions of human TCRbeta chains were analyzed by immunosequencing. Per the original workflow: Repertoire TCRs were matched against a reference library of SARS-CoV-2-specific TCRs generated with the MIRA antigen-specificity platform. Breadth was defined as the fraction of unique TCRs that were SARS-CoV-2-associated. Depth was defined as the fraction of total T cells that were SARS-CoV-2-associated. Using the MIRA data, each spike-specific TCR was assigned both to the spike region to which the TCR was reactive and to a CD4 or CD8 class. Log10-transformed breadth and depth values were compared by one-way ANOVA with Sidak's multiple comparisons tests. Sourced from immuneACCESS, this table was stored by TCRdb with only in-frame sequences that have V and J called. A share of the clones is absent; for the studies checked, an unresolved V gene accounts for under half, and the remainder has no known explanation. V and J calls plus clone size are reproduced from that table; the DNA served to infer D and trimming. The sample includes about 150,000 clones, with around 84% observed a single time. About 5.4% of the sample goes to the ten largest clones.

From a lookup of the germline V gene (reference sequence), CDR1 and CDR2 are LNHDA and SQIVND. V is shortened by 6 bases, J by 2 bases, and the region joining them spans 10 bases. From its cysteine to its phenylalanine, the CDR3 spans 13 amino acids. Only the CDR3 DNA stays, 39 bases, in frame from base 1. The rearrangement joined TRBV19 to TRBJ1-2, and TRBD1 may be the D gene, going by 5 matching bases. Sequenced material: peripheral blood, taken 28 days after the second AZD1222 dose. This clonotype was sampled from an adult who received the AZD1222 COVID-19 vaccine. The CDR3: CASSSTANYGYTF. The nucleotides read TGTGCCAGTAGCTCGACAGCGAACTATGGCTACACCTTC.